This passage covers 21 T cell receptor beta chains from one sample sequenced in a study of T cell responses to AZD1222 COVID-19 vaccine. The protocol was immunoSEQ multiplex PCR, while the TCRdb copy is restricted to in-frame clones and leaves out a portion. The table shows about 200,000 clones, with roughly 92% occurring only once. The source material was peripheral blood, sampled 28 days after the second AZD1222 dose. The receptors shown here come from an adult who received the AZD1222 COVID-19 vaccine.

This clone has a single count. The CDR3 DNA follows: TGTGCCAGTAGTTCCGGACAGGGTGTCGCTCAGCCCCAGCATTTT. This gives the protein CASSSGQGVAQPQHF. This sequence joins TRBV19 and TRBJ1-5, with 8 bases lining up with TRBD1. CDR1 is LNHDA, CDR2 SQIVND, per germline (reference sequence). V shed 5 bases, J shed 6 bases, and the junction held 9 bases outside the gene matches. This CDR3 comprises 15 residues.

The CDR3 DNA is TGTGCCTGGAGTAAGCGACAGGGGGAGATCAATCAGCCCCAGCATTTT. It encodes CAWSKRQGEINQPQHF. The chain links TRBV30 to TRBJ1-5; TRBD1 aligns across 9 bases. Germline values: CDR1 GTSNPN, CDR2 SVGIG (reference sequence). The CDR3 sequence is 16 residues long. With 2 bases clipped from V and 3 bases from J, the junction kept 8 bases outside the gene matches.

The CDR3 nucleotides are TGTGCCAGCAGCTTAGGACTAGCGGTCTACAATGAGCAGTTCTTC. Translation: CASSLGLAVYNEQFF. The chain carries TRBV7-3 and TRBJ2-1, with 10 bases lining up with TRBD2. CDR1 and CDR2 (germline): SGHTA, FQGTGA. Losses at the gene ends were 2 bases for V and 3 bases for J; bases not matched to a gene: 1. CDR3 length equals 15 residues. Full variable domain (outside the CDR3, taken from reference TRBV7-3 and TRBJ2-1): GAGVSQTPSNKVTEKGKYVELRCDPISGHTALYWYRQSLGQGPEFLIYFQGTGAADDSGLPNDRFFAVRPEGSVSTLKIQRTERGDSAVYLCASSLGLAVYNEQFFGPGTRLTVL.

This sequence joins TRBV2 and TRBJ1-1; D is uncertain. The germline V and J ends were trimmed by 2 bases and 1 base, with 8 bases remaining between them. Germline values: CDR1 SNHLY, CDR2 FYNNEI. This CDR3 region has 14 residues. The CDR3: CASSERTENTEAFF. CDR3 sequence (DNA): TGTGCCAGCAGTGAACGGACTGAGAACACTGAAGCTTTCTTT. The full variable domain, completed using reference TRBV2 and TRBJ1-1, is EPEVTQTPSHQVTQMGQEVILRCVPISNHLYFYWYRQILGQKVEFLVSFYNNEISEKSEIFDDQFSVERPDGSNFTLKIRSTKLEDSAMYFCASSERTENTEAFFGQGTRLTVV.

The V and J genes are TRBV7-2 and TRBJ2-2, with 7 bases matching TRBD1. The CDR3 extends over 14 amino acids. The V and J ends lost 8 bases and 5 bases, in that order; junction bases with no gene match: 8. CDR1 and CDR2 (germline): SGHTA, FQGNSA. CDR3 DNA sequence: TGTGCCAGCCGAACAGGGGTCCCTACCGGGGAGCTGTTTTTT. Translation gives CASRTGVPTGELFF.

The chain combines TRBV7-9 with TRBJ2-5, with 8 nucleotides matching TRBD1. J was trimmed by 2 bases and V by 5 bases; bases with no gene match: 7. The CDR3 has 15 residues. Germline CDR1 and CDR2: SEHNR and FQNEAQ (reference sequence). CDR3: CASSPRTGTQETQYF. The CDR3 DNA follows: TGTGCCAGCAGCCCCCGGACAGGGACACAAGAGACCCAGTACTTC.

This clone was counted at least ten times. The rearrangement uses TRBV6-5 and TRBJ1-5; 8 bases are a match to TRBD1. In germline, CDR1 is MNHEY, CDR2 SVGAGI. The V and J ends lost 6 bases and 2 bases, in that order; junction bases with no gene match: 3. The CDR3 runs to 14 residues. CDR3 region: CASRRTGRNQPQHF. The CDR3 coding sequence is TGTGCCAGCAGGAGGACAGGGCGCAATCAGCCCCAGCATTTT.

J is TRBJ1-1 and V is TRBV25-1; D perhaps matches TRBD1 (5 bases). V dropped 3 bases and J dropped 7 bases, with 9 bases sitting between them. The CDR3 has 12 amino acids. Looked up from germline, CDR1 is MGHDK and CDR2 is SYGVNS. Here the CDR3 reads CASSEAGLEAFF. The CDR3 DNA is TGTGCCAGCAGTGAGGCAGGGCTTGAAGCTTTCTTT.

V and J are TRBV10-3 and TRBJ2-2; D is uncertain. This CDR3 contains 15 residues. V lost 4 bases and J 5 bases, leaving 14 bases between the germline ends. The germline V gene encodes CDR1 ENHRY and CDR2 SYGVKD. The CDR3 reads CAISGTGVTTGELFF. CDR3 DNA: TGTGCCATCAGTGGGACGGGCGTTACGACCGGGGAGCTGTTTTTT.

The chain carries TRBV6-4 and TRBJ2-7; D ambiguous. The CDR3 runs to 13 residues. CDR1 is MRHNA and CDR2 is SNTAGT in the germline V gene. V shed 2 bases and J shed 1 base, with 6 bases lying between them. The CDR3 sequence: CASSDPRSYEQYF. The CDR3 DNA follows: TGTGCCAGCAGTGACCCGCGGTCCTACGAGCAGTACTTC.

The chain joins TRBV9 to TRBJ1-5, with D tentatively TRBD1 (6 bases). The V gene lost 0 bases and the J gene lost 7 bases, with 14 bases spanning the gap. Germline lookup yields CDR1 SGDLS and CDR2 YYNGEE. This CDR3 has 15 residues. This CDR3 is CASSVGPGEGQPQHF. CDR3 DNA sequence: TGTGCCAGCAGCGTAGGCCCAGGGGAAGGGCAGCCCCAGCATTTT.

The chain uses TRBV7-3 and TRBJ2-1, with D uncertain. CDR1 and CDR2 from the germline V gene are SGHTA and FQGTGA. This CDR3 comprises 15 residues. V lost 4 bases and J 0 bases, leaving 10 bases between the germline ends. The CDR3 DNA reads as TGTGCCAGCAGCTCAGACGGCCGCTCCTACAATGAGCAGTTCTTC. Amino acid sequence: CASSSDGRSYNEQFF.

The chain employs TRBV5-7 and TRBJ1-5; perhaps TRBD1 as D (5 bases). TRBV5-7 is noted as an ORF with a role that remains uncertain. CDR3 length: 17 amino acids. Trimming stripped 0 bases from V and 0 bases from J, with 13 bases between. CDR3 region: CASSLAGTVDSNQPQHF. In nucleotides, the CDR3 is TGTGCCAGCAGCTTGGCCGGGACGGTAGATAGCAATCAGCCCCAGCATTTT.

The chain uses TRBV7-6 and TRBJ1-1; D uncertain. CDR1 is SGHVS and CDR2 is FNYEAQ in the germline V gene. Trimming left V 5 bases short and J 5 bases short, with 21 bases between. This CDR3 has 16 residues. CDR3 protein: CASSLGSGFKETEAFF. The CDR3 DNA reads TGTGCCAGCAGCCTGGGTTCTGGATTCAAAGAGACTGAAGCTTTCTTT.

This rearrangement joins TRBV7-9 to TRBJ1-5; D is unresolved. This CDR3 comprises 13 residues. Germline loops: CDR1 SEHNR, CDR2 FQNEAQ (reference sequence). V lost 1 base and J 6 bases, leaving 7 bases between the germline ends. The CDR3: CASSLVGTQPQHF. CDR3 nucleotides: TGTGCCAGCAGCTTAGTGGGAACTCAGCCCCAGCATTTT.

The V and J genes are TRBV6-5 and TRBJ2-3, with 8 positions matching TRBD1. Germline V CDR1 and CDR2: MNHEY, SVGAGI. J lost 7 bases, V lost 4 bases, and 10 bases had no gene match. The CDR3 loop spans 15 amino acids. The DNA of the CDR3 is TGTGCCAGCAGTTCGACTGGACAGGGAGGAAATACGCAGTATTTT. It codes for CASSSTGQGGNTQYF.

V gene TRBV28 combines with J gene TRBJ1-2, with unresolved D. Trimming removed 3 bases at V and 8 bases at J, with 7 bases between. CDR3 size: 11 residues. Germline assignment: CDR1 MDHEN and CDR2 SYDVKM. The CDR3 coding sequence is TGTGCCAGCAGTTTCGCGGCGGGCTACACCTTC. Its translation: CASSFAAGYTF.

This clone was counted a few times. This CDR3 is CASSFPRQGNTEAFF. CDR3 nucleotide sequence: TGTGCCAGCAGCTTTCCTAGACAGGGGAACACTGAAGCTTTCTTT. The chain uses TRBV7-9 and TRBJ1-1; TRBD1 matches at 7 bases. V was pared by 3 bases and J by 1 base, with 5 bases of the junction left unmatched. Germline V gene sequence: CDR1 SEHNR, CDR2 FQNEAQ (reference sequence). The CDR3 length is 15 residues.

This sequence joins TRBV5-6 and TRBJ2-7; D possibly corresponds to TRBD1 (5 bases). CDR1 SGHDT and CDR2 YYEEEE come from the germline V gene. The CDR3 has 13 amino acids. V was cut by 2 bases and J by 5 bases, with 11 bases left in between. The CDR3 coding sequence is TGTGCCAGCAGCTTTGGCAGGGTCGACGAGCAGTACTTC. Translated, it gives CASSFGRVDEQYF.

CDR3 protein: CASRTGPISSGNTIYF. CDR3 sequence (DNA): TGTGCCAGTAGAACAGGTCCAATCTCCTCTGGAAACACCATATATTTT. The chain is built from TRBV28 and TRBJ1-3; D might be TRBD1 (5 bases). V lost 9 bases and J 0 bases, leaving 18 bases between the germline ends. The CDR3 consists of 16 residues. Germline CDR1 and CDR2: MDHEN and SYDVKM.

The chain is built from TRBV11-1 and TRBJ1-1; TRBD1 is a possible D gene (6 bases). V lost 5 bases and J lost 0, with 13 bases in between. The CDR3 sequence is 15 residues long. Germline CDR1 and CDR2: SGHAT and FQDESV (reference sequence). In DNA, the CDR3 is TGTGCCAGCAGCATCCGGACAGCCATGAACACTGAAGCTTTCTTT. It translates to CASSIRTAMNTEAFF.